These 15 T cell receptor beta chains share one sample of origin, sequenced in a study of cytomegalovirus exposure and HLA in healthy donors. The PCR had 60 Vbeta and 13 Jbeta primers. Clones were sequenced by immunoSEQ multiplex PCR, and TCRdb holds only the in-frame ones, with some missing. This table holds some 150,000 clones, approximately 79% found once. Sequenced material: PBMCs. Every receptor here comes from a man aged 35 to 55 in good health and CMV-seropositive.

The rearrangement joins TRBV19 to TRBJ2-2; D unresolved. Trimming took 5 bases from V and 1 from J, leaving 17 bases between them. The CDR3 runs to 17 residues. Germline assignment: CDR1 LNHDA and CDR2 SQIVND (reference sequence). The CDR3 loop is CASSPSGVRGNTGELFF. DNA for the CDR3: TGTGCCAGTAGTCCTAGTGGTGTGCGAGGGAACACCGGGGAGCTGTTTTTT.

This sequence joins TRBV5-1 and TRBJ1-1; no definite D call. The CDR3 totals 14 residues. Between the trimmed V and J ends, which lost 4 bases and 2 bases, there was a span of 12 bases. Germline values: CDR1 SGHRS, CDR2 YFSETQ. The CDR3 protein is CASSQSLANTEAFF. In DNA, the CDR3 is TGCGCCAGCAGCCAATCTTTGGCCAACACTGAAGCTTTCTTT.

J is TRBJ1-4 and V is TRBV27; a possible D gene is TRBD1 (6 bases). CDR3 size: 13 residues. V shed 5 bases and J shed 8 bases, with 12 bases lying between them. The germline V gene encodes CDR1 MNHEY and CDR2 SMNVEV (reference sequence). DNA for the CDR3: TGTGCCAGCAGTCCCCGGGGGGGCGAAAAACTGTTTTTT. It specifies CASSPRGGEKLFF.

In nucleotides, the CDR3 is TGCGCCAGCAGCTTTACCGAGACAGGTCCCTACGAGCAGTACTTC. It is translated as CASSFTETGPYEQYF. V usage is TRBV5-1 and J usage is TRBJ2-7, with a weak D call TRBD1 (6 bases). The length of the CDR3 is 15 residues. The germline V gene encodes CDR1 SGHRS and CDR2 YFSETQ. Trimming cost V 2 bases and J 2 bases, with 14 bases left between them. Combining the CDR3 with reference TRBV5-1 and TRBJ2-7 gives the whole variable domain KAGVTQTPRYLIKTRGQQVTLSCSPISGHRSVSWYQQTPGQGLQFLFEYFSETQRNKGNFPGRFSGRQFSNSRSEMNVSTLELGDSALYLCASSFTETGPYEQYFGPGTRLTVT.

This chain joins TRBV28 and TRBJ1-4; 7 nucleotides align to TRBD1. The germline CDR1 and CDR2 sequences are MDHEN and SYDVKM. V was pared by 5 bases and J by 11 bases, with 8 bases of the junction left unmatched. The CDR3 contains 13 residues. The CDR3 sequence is CASSPWTGWKLFF. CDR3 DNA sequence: TGTGCCAGCAGTCCGTGGACAGGTTGGAAACTGTTTTTT.

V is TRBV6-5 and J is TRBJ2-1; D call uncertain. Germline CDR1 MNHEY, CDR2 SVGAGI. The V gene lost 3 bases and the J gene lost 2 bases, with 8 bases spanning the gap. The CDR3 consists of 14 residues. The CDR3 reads CASSYAAAYNEQFF. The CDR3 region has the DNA TGTGCCAGCAGTTATGCGGCGGCCTACAATGAGCAGTTCTTC.

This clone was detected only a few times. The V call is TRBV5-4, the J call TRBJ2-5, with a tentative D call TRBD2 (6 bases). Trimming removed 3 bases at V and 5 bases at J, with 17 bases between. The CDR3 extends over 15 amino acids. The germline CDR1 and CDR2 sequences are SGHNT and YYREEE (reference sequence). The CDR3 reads CASSSGTQPRETQYF. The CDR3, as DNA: TGTGCCAGCAGCTCCGGGACTCAGCCCCGTGAGACCCAGTACTTC.

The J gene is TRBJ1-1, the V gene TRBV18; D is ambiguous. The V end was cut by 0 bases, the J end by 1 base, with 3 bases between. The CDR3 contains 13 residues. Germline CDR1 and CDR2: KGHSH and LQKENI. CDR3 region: CASSPPRNTEAFF. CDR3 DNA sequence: TGTGCCAGCTCACCACCGAGGAACACTGAAGCTTTCTTT.

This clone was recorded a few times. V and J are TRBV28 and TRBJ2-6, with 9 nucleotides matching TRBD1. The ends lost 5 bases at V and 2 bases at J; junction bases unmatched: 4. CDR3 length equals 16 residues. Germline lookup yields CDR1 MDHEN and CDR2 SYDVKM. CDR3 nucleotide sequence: TGTGCCAGCAGTACAGGGGGCGCGGCTGGGGCCAACGTCCTGACTTTC. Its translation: CASSTGGAAGANVLTF.

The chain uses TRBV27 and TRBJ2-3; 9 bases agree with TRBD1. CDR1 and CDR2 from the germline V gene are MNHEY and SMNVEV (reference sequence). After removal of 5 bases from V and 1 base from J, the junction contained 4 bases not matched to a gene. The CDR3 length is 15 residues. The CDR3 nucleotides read TGTGCCAGCAGTCGGACAGGGGAAGGCACAGATACGCAGTATTTT. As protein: CASSRTGEGTDTQYF.

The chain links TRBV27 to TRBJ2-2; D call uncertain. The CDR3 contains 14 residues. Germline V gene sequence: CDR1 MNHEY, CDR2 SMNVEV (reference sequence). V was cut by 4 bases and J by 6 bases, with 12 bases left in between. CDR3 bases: TGTGCCAGCAGTTCACACTATATAGCCGGGGAGCTGTTTTTT. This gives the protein CASSSHYIAGELFF.

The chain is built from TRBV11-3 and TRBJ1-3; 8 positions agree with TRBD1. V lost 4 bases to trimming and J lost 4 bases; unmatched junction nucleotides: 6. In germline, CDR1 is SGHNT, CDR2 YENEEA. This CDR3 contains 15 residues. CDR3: CASSSRTGGGNTIYF. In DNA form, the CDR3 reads TGTGCCAGCAGCTCGCGAACAGGGGGAGGAAACACCATATATTTT.

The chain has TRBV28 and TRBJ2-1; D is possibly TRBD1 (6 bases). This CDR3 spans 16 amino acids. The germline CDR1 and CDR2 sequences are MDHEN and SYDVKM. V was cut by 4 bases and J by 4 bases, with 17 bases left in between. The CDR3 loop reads CASSSPGAISYNEQFF. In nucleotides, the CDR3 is TGTGCCAGCAGTTCCCCAGGGGCCATCTCATACAATGAGCAGTTCTTC. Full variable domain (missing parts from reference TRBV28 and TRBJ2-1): DVKVTQSSRYLVKRTGEKVFLECVQDMDHENMFWYRQDPGLGLRLIYFSYDVKMKEKGDIPEGYSVSREKKERFSLILESASTNQTSMYLCASSSPGAISYNEQFFGPGTRLTVL.

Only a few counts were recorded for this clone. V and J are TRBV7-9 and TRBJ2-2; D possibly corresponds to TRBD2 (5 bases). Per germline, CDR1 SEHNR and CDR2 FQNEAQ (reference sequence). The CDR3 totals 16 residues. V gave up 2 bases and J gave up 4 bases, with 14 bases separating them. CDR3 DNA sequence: TGTGCCAGCAGCTTATTAGGGTTTGGAGGCACCGGGGAGCTGTTTTTT. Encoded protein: CASSLLGFGGTGELFF. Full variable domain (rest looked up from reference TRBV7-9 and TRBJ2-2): DTGVSQNPRHKITKRGQNVTFRCDPISEHNRLYWYRQTLGQGPEFLTYFQNEAQLEKSRLLSDRFSAERPKGSFSTLEIQRTEQGDSAMYLCASSLLGFGGTGELFFGEGSRLTVL.

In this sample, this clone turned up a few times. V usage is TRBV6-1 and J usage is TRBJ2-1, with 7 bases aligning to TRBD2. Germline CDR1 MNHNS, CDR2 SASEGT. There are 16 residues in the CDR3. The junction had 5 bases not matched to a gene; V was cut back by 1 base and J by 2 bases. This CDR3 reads CASSEGAGRTYNEQFF. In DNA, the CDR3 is TGTGCCAGCAGTGAAGGAGCGGGACGGACCTACAATGAGCAGTTCTTC.